Below are 20 T cell receptor beta chains sequenced from a single sample in a study of blood T cell repertoires in COVID-19. Sequencing used immunoSEQ multiplex PCR; TCRdb keeps in-frame clones, though not all of them. The table includes approximately 500,000 clones, approximately 91% detected once. Material for sequencing was peripheral blood. All receptors come from a woman between 50 and 59 years old with COVID-19, enrolled during active disease.

This chain uses TRBV29-1 with TRBJ2-1; 8 bases map to TRBD1. This CDR3 is 15 amino acids long. Germline CDR1 reads SQVTM; CDR2 reads ANQGSEA. The junction had 13 bases not matched to a gene; V was cut back by 5 bases and J by 7 bases. The CDR3 loop reads CSVMPGTGVTNEQFF. CDR3 DNA sequence: TGCAGCGTTATGCCCGGGACAGGTGTGACAAATGAGCAGTTCTTC.

The chain combines TRBV2 with TRBJ1-2; D is perhaps TRBD1 (5 bases). The germline V and J ends were trimmed by 8 bases and 5 bases, with 12 bases remaining between them. CDR3 length equals 12 residues. The germline V gene has CDR1 SNHLY and CDR2 FYNNEI. CDR3 bases: TGTGCCAGCGAGGCGGGACTTTATGGCTACACCTTC. Protein product: CASEAGLYGYTF.

The genes are TRBV28 and TRBJ1-1; D possibly corresponds to TRBD1 (6 bases). The V gene's germline CDR1 is MDHEN and CDR2 SYDVKM. V lost 6 bases and J lost 1, with 12 bases in between. This CDR3 spans 14 amino acids. This CDR3 is CASRLGGENTEAFF. In nucleotides, the CDR3 is TGTGCCAGCAGGTTAGGGGGGGAGAACACTGAAGCTTTCTTT.

Concerning this clone: The same CDR3 can be traced to other DNA sequences in this sample. The genes are TRBV7-9 and TRBJ2-7; no firm D call. Germline V lookup: CDR1 SEHNR, CDR2 FQNEAQ (reference sequence). V was cut by 4 bases and J by 4 bases, with 5 bases left in between. The CDR3 is 11 residues long. The CDR3 DNA is TGTGCCAGCAGCTCGCGTTACGAGCAGTACTTC. It yields the protein CASSSRYEQYF.

The chain combines TRBV5-1 with TRBJ2-3, with TRBD2 matching 12 bases. V trimming: 7 bases; J trimming: 2 bases; junction bases outside the gene matches: 5. The CDR3 runs 15 residues. Germline V gene sequence: CDR1 SGHRS, CDR2 YFSETQ. CDR3 amino acids: CASQTSGGLTDTQYF. CDR3 bases: TGCGCCAGCCAGACTAGCGGGGGCCTCACAGATACGCAGTATTTT.

The genes are TRBV12-3 or TRBV12-4 and TRBJ1-2; D perhaps matches TRBD1 (5 bases). The germline V and J ends were trimmed by 7 bases and 10 bases, with 16 bases remaining between them. This CDR3 comprises 12 residues. The CDR3 region is CASTQGEGYYTF. DNA of the CDR3: TGTGCCAGCACCCAAGGGGAGGGGTACTACACCTTC.

This chain links TRBV9 with TRBJ2-1; D possibly corresponds to TRBD2 (5 bases). The germline CDR1 and CDR2 sequences are SGDLS and YYNGEE. This CDR3 is 15 amino acids long. V was trimmed by 0 bases and J by 9 bases, leaving 16 bases between them. CDR3: CASSVGGSGLGEQFF. CDR3 coding DNA: TGTGCCAGCAGCGTAGGAGGTAGTGGACTGGGTGAGCAGTTCTTC.

The chain joins TRBV28 to TRBJ2-2; no clear D. V was shortened by 2 bases and J by 4 bases, with 8 bases between the two germline ends. This CDR3 spans 14 amino acids. Germline V gene lookup returns CDR1 MDHEN and CDR2 SYDVKM. CDR3 nucleotides: TGTGCCAGCAGTTTAAACAGACCCACCGGGGAGCTGTTTTTT. Translating gives CASSLNRPTGELFF.

In its sample, this clone was seen a few times. The J gene is TRBJ2-3, the V gene TRBV5-1, with TRBD1 as a possible D gene (5 bases). The CDR3 consists of 16 residues. CDR1 and CDR2 (germline): SGHRS, YFSETQ. Trimming removed 0 bases at V and 2 bases at J, with 13 bases between. This CDR3 is CASSLEPGPVTDTQYF. As DNA, the CDR3 is TGCGCCAGCAGCTTGGAGCCAGGGCCGGTCACAGATACGCAGTATTTT.

For the CDR3, the DNA is TGTGCTAGTGGTTTACAACAGGGGGGGAACACTGAAGCTTTCTTT. Its protein is CASGLQQGGNTEAFF. This chain uses TRBV12-5 with TRBJ1-1; 8 bases line up with TRBD1. Germline CDR1 is LGHNT and CDR2 is FRNRAP. V gave up 3 bases and J gave up 1 base; unmatched junction bases: 4. This CDR3 region has 15 residues. Full variable domain (outside the CDR3, taken from reference TRBV12-5 and TRBJ1-1): DARVTQTPRHKVTEMGQEVTMRCQPILGHNTVFWYRQTMMQGLELLAYFRNRAPLDDSGMPKDRFSAEMPDATLATLKIQPSEPRDSAVYFCASGLQQGGNTEAFFGQGTRLTVV.

This chain uses TRBV24-1 with TRBJ2-1; 9 bases fit TRBD1. The V segment lost 4 bases and the J segment 6 bases; nucleotides outside the gene matches: 9. The CDR3 runs 16 residues. Germline CDR1 KGHDR, CDR2 SFDVKD. CDR3 DNA sequence: TGTGCCACCAGTGACGCTGGACAGGGGAGAGTCAATGAGCAGTTCTTC. Its translation is CATSDAGQGRVNEQFF.

This clone was observed once. V usage is TRBV19 and J usage is TRBJ1-6, with D uncertain. V was trimmed by 6 bases and J by 5 bases, leaving 8 bases between them. This CDR3 spans 13 amino acids. Germline CDR1 LNHDA, CDR2 SQIVND (reference sequence). The CDR3 reads CASRIEDNSPLHF. CDR3 bases: TGTGCCAGTAGGATTGAGGATAATTCACCCCTCCACTTT. Full variable domain (rest looked up from reference TRBV19 and TRBJ1-6): DGGITQSPKYLFRKEGQNVTLSCEQNLNHDAMYWYRQDPGQGLRLIYYSQIVNDFQKGDIAEGYSVSREKKESFPLTVTSAQKNPTAFYLCASRIEDNSPLHFGNGTRLTVT.

The chain is built from TRBV4-1 and TRBJ1-3; 12 positions match TRBD1. The germline V gene encodes CDR1 MGHRA and CDR2 YSYEKL. V gave up 5 bases and J gave up 4 bases; unmatched junction bases: 9. The CDR3 is 17 amino acids. Here the CDR3 reads CASSFGRDRGRGNTIYF. The CDR3 region has the DNA TGCGCCAGCAGCTTCGGGCGGGACAGGGGGCGAGGAAACACCATATATTTT.

This clone was seen a few times. The chain employs TRBV6-1 and TRBJ1-3; D is unresolved. Germline CDR1 MNHNS, CDR2 SASEGT. V was trimmed by 3 bases and J by 4 bases, leaving 4 bases between them. There are 12 residues in the CDR3. CDR3 amino acids: CASSDQGNTIYF. CDR3 in DNA: TGTGCCAGCAGTGACCAGGGAAACACCATATATTTT.

The genes are TRBV24-1 and TRBJ2-3; D gene uncertain. This CDR3 has 13 amino acids. The germline V gene encodes CDR1 KGHDR and CDR2 SFDVKD. V gave up 4 bases and J gave up 7 bases, with 11 bases separating them. The CDR3: CATSDPTLNTQYF. Written as DNA, the CDR3 is TGTGCCACCAGTGACCCAACTCTTAATACGCAGTATTTT.

V usage is TRBV19 and J usage is TRBJ2-7; 9 nucleotides match TRBD1. The germline V gene has CDR1 LNHDA and CDR2 SQIVND (reference sequence). CDR3 length equals 15 residues. With V trimmed by 3 bases and J by 2 bases, 5 bases remained unmatched. The CDR3 sequence is CASSIGTGLTYEQYF. As DNA, the CDR3 is TGTGCCAGTAGTATTGGGACAGGGTTAACCTACGAGCAGTACTTC.

The chain links TRBV5-4 to TRBJ2-7; 9 nucleotides agree with TRBD2. J was trimmed by 5 bases and V by 4 bases; bases with no gene match: 13. Per the germline V gene, CDR1 is SGHNT and CDR2 is YYREEE (reference sequence). CDR3 length: 16 residues. Here the CDR3 DNA reads TGTGCCAGCAGCCGGGGCGGGGGGGAAGTATTCCACGAGCAGTACTTC. Translating gives CASSRGGGEVFHEQYF.

This clone came up a few times. The rearrangement joins TRBV19 to TRBJ1-3; TRBD1 might be the D (6 bases). Trimming cost V 6 bases and J 0 bases, with 9 bases left between them. There are 14 residues in the CDR3. CDR1 and CDR2 from the germline V gene are LNHDA and SQIVND (reference sequence). The CDR3 DNA reads as TGTGCCAGTAGGCGACAGGTCTCTGGAAACACCATATATTTT. It encodes CASRRQVSGNTIYF.

The rearrangement links TRBV6-5 to TRBJ1-6, with 7 bases fitting TRBD1. Trimming at V came to 10 bases and at J to 4 bases, leaving 7 bases not matched to a gene. The CDR3 sequence is 14 residues long. The germline CDR1 and CDR2 sequences are MNHEY and SVGAGI. This CDR3 is CATFDRDYNSPLHF. The CDR3 coding sequence is TGTGCCACCTTTGACAGGGATTATAATTCACCCCTCCACTTT.

This chain connects TRBV29-1 to TRBJ1-1, with 8 bases that match TRBD1. This CDR3 is built from 12 residues. With V trimmed by 5 bases and J by 4 bases, 3 bases remained unmatched. Germline loops: CDR1 SQVTM, CDR2 ANQGSEA. The CDR3 DNA reads as TGCAGCGTTCTGACAGGGGCCACTGAAGCTTTCTTT. Its translation is CSVLTGATEAFF.